One and the same sample provided the 10 T cell receptor beta chains below, sequenced in a study of T cell changes during pregnancy in multiple sclerosis. Here immunoSEQ multiplex PCR was the method, and the copy in TCRdb shows in-frame clones only, minus some. This sample has fewer than 55,000 clones; 80% to 95% occur once, and the top ten carry around 0.9%. Sample: peripheral blood, taken after pregnancy. Receptors originate from a female donor with multiple sclerosis, enrolled in a pregnancy study.

The chain combines TRBV2 with TRBJ1-2, with 7 nucleotides matching TRBD1. The CDR3 covers 12 residues. Germline loops: CDR1 SNHLY, CDR2 FYNNEI. Trimming removed 7 bases from V and 8 bases from J; junction bases left unmatched: 7. CDR3 coding DNA: TGTGCCAGCAAGGACAGGTCGTTAGGCTACACCTTC. Encoded protein: CASKDRSLGYTF.

V is TRBV4-2 and J is TRBJ2-5; 7 bases line up with TRBD2. The V segment lost 2 bases and the J segment 7 bases; nucleotides outside the gene matches: 10. Germline V gene data show CDR1 as LGHNA and CDR2 as YNFKEQ. This CDR3 is built from 15 residues. CDR3 in DNA: TGTGCCAGCAGCCAAACAGAGACCTTAGCGGGGACCCAGTACTTC. This gives the protein CASSQTETLAGTQYF.

The chain employs TRBV5-1 and TRBJ2-5; 12 bases map to TRBD2. The CDR3 runs 16 residues. The ends lost 6 bases at V and 1 base at J; junction bases unmatched: 7. CDR1 is SGHRS, CDR2 YFSETQ, per germline. This CDR3 is CASTRLAGELQETQYF. DNA for the CDR3: TGCGCCAGCACCCGACTAGCGGGGGAGCTCCAAGAGACCCAGTACTTC.

The chain carries TRBV9 and TRBJ1-2; 8 bases match TRBD1. The V segment lost 2 bases and the J segment 4 bases; nucleotides outside the gene matches: 4. Germline V gene lookup returns CDR1 SGDLS and CDR2 YYNGEE. This CDR3 is built from 14 residues. CDR3 bases: TGTGCCAGCAGCGTCGGACAGGGCGCCTATGGCTACACCTTC. Translation gives CASSVGQGAYGYTF.

The rearrangement links TRBV4-3 to TRBJ1-6; D call uncertain. Deletions cut 1 base from V and 11 bases from J, with 9 bases between. The CDR3 is 13 residues long. Germline V gives CDR1 LGHNA, CDR2 YSLEER. The CDR3 nucleotides are TGCGCCAGCAGCCAAGCCCTAGGTGCACCCCTCCACTTT. This gives the protein CASSQALGAPLHF.

The chain joins TRBV7-6 to TRBJ2-7; 12 nucleotides match TRBD2. The CDR3 loop spans 17 amino acids. With V trimmed by 1 base and J by 5 bases, 9 bases remained unmatched. Looked up from germline, CDR1 is SGHVS and CDR2 is FNYEAQ. CDR3 sequence (DNA): TGTGCCAGCAGCTTAGAGTTGCTAGCGGGGGGGCGAAACGAGCAGTACTTC. Translated, it gives CASSLELLAGGRNEQYF.

V is TRBV7-2 and J is TRBJ2-2; 8 bases match TRBD2. CDR1 and CDR2 from the germline V gene are SGHTA and FQGNSA. The CDR3 is 16 amino acids. V was clipped by 5 bases and J by 6 bases; unmatched bases: 11. CDR3 amino acids: CASSQRRGGLSGELFF. The CDR3 DNA is TGTGCCAGCAGCCAGCGCCGGGGGGGCTTATCCGGGGAGCTGTTTTTT.

This chain joins TRBV7-3 and TRBJ2-7; 8 positions match TRBD2. The CDR3 covers 15 residues. The junction had 8 bases not matched to a gene; V was cut back by 4 bases and J by 3 bases. The V gene's germline CDR1 is SGHTA and CDR2 FQGTGA. As DNA, the CDR3 is TGTGCCAGCAGCTCAGGGACTAGAATATTCTACGAGCAGTACTTC. Its protein product is CASSSGTRIFYEQYF.

This chain uses TRBV5-4 with TRBJ2-3, with TRBD2 matching over 9 bases. V lost 3 bases, J lost 3 bases, and 14 bases stayed unmatched. The CDR3 sequence is 18 residues long. Germline CDR1 and CDR2: SGHNT and YYREEE (reference sequence). The CDR3 region is CASSSAGGAGGWTDTQYF. CDR3 nucleotides: TGTGCCAGCAGCTCCGCGGGAGGGGCGGGGGGATGGACAGATACGCAGTATTTT.

The chain is built from TRBV7-9 and TRBJ1-3, with D possibly being TRBD1 (6 bases). V was clipped by 4 bases and J by 0 bases, with 16 bases between them. Germline V gene lookup returns CDR1 SEHNR and CDR2 FQNEAQ (reference sequence). The CDR3 is made up of 17 amino acids. The CDR3 sequence is CASSSRQAALSGNTIYF. CDR3 coding DNA: TGTGCCAGCAGCTCGCGACAGGCCGCTCTCTCTGGAAACACCATATATTTT.